Presented here are 17 T cell receptor beta chains from one specimen sequenced in a study of blood T cells in healthy people across ages. Then a second PCR, running roughly 7 to 11 cycles, was carried out with a sample-barcoded 5' primer and a J-beta primer mix. TCRdb itself ran the 5' RACE reads through MiXCR, one entry per CDR3 protein. The data show about 670,000 distinct CDR3 sequences, about 43% seen once. Material: blood. These receptors were taken from a man at least 80 years old in good health.

The sample holds many counts of this clonotype. The chain recombines TRBV27 with TRBJ2-5; 9 bases match TRBD1. Germline CDR1 is MNHEY and CDR2 is SMNVEV (reference sequence). The CDR3 contains 15 residues. With 6 bases clipped from V and 4 bases from J, the junction kept 9 bases outside the gene matches. The CDR3 bases are TGTGCCAGCAGCAGCTACAGGGGGCGCCGAGAGACCCAGTACTTC. This translates into CASSSYRGRRETQYF.

This clonotype was counted a few times. The CDR3 sequence is CASSPSRGGYGYTF. The CDR3 DNA follows: TGTGCCAGCAGCCCCTCACGCGGGGGATATGGCTACACCTTC. V and J are TRBV7-2 and TRBJ1-2; D possibly corresponds to TRBD1 (5 bases). Germline V gene sequence: CDR1 SGHTA, CDR2 FQGNSA. The length of the CDR3 is 14 residues. The ends were cut back, 5 bases at V and 5 bases at J, with 15 bases in the middle.

This clonotype was detected many times. The chain joins TRBV29-1 to TRBJ1-2; 7 nucleotides agree with TRBD1. Germline trimming cut 6 bases from V and 4 bases from J; bases unmatched to any gene: 8. This CDR3 has 13 residues. Looked up from germline, CDR1 is SQVTM and CDR2 is ANQGSEA. In DNA form, the CDR3 reads TGCAGCGTAACGGACAGGAGGCTCTATGGCTACACCTTC. This encodes CSVTDRRLYGYTF. The full variable domain, with the rest looked up from reference TRBV29-1 and TRBJ1-2, is SAVISQKPSRDICQRGTSLTIQCQVDSQVTMMFWYRQQPGQSLTLIATANQGSEATYESGFVIDKFPISRPNLTFSTLTVSNMSPEDSSIYLCSVTDRRLYGYTFGSGTRLTVV.

The rearrangement uses TRBV12-3 or TRBV12-4 and TRBJ2-1; the match to TRBD2 covers 13 bases. V shed 6 bases and J 10 bases; nucleotides not matched to a gene: 15. The CDR3 totals 17 residues. CDR3 loop: CASSQIRTSGSVSEQFF. CDR3 coding DNA: TGTGCCAGCAGCCAAATACGGACTAGCGGGAGTGTCTCAGAGCAGTTCTTC.

CDR3 sequence reads: CASSPPTGSNSPLHF. DNA for the CDR3: TGTGCCAGCAGTCCCCCGACAGGAAGTAATTCACCCCTCCACTTT. This rearrangement joins TRBV12-3 or TRBV12-4 to TRBJ1-6, with D tentatively TRBD1 (6 bases). This CDR3 has 15 amino acids. Trimming removed 5 bases from V and 6 bases from J, with 14 bases in between.

The chain is built from TRBV5-1 and TRBJ1-1, with D maybe TRBD1 (6 bases). Looked up from germline, CDR1 is SGHRS and CDR2 is YFSETQ. The CDR3 runs to 14 residues. Trimming stripped 4 bases from V and 1 base from J, with 11 bases between. CDR3 nucleotides: TGCGCCAGCAGCGTAGGACAGAAGAACACTGAAGCTTTCTTT. The encoded protein is CASSVGQKNTEAFF.

This clonotype appeared many times. V and J are TRBV29-1 and TRBJ2-1, with D maybe TRBD1 (5 bases). CDR3 length: 13 amino acids. The V end lost 7 bases, the J end lost 5 bases, and 15 bases lay between the germline ends. Germline values: CDR1 SQVTM, CDR2 ANQGSEA. CDR3 bases: TGCAGCGGGGTAAGGGGAACGGACAATGAGCAGTTCTTC. This sequence encodes CSGVRGTDNEQFF.

The rearrangement links TRBV20-1 to TRBJ2-2; maybe TRBD1 (6 bases). Looked up from germline, CDR1 is DFQATT and CDR2 is SNEGSKA (reference sequence). Trimming took off 2 bases at V and 5 bases at J, with 12 bases between the two ends. The CDR3 runs to 14 residues. The CDR3 coding sequence is TGCAGTGCTAGAAGGGGGAGAGGGACCGGGGAGCTGTTTTTT. Protein sequence: CSARRGRGTGELFF.

The chain is built from TRBV28 and TRBJ2-5; tentatively, D is TRBD2 (5 bases). CDR1 and CDR2 (germline): MDHEN, SYDVKM. The V gene lost 3 bases and the J gene lost 1 base, with 15 bases spanning the gap. This CDR3 is 16 amino acids long. CDR3 sequence: CASSFQRHSVQETQYF. The CDR3 DNA follows: TGTGCCAGCAGTTTCCAACGCCATAGCGTCCAAGAGACCCAGTACTTC. Together with reference TRBV28 and TRBJ2-5, the CDR3 gives the full variable domain: DVKVTQSSRYLVKRTGEKVFLECVQDMDHENMFWYRQDPGLGLRLIYFSYDVKMKEKGDIPEGYSVSREKKERFSLILESASTNQTSMYLCASSFQRHSVQETQYFGPGTRLLVL.

This chain uses TRBV4-3 with TRBJ2-1; 7 bases agree with TRBD2. Per germline, CDR1 LGHNA and CDR2 YSLEER. Germline trimming cut 0 bases from V and 6 bases from J; bases unmatched to any gene: 11. This CDR3 has 17 amino acids. The CDR3 protein is CASSQDRRTRIGNEQFF. The CDR3 region has the DNA TGCGCCAGCAGCCAAGATCGGCGGACTAGAATAGGCAATGAGCAGTTCTTC.

The J gene is TRBJ2-3, the V gene TRBV6-6, with 9 bases identical to TRBD2. Germline CDR1 reads MNHNY; CDR2 reads SVGAGI (reference sequence). This CDR3 is built from 15 residues. Trimming cost V 6 bases and J 3 bases; bases outside gene matches: 7. The CDR3, as DNA: TGTGCCAGCAGCCAGACTAGCGGCCCTACAGATACGCAGTATTTT. Translation gives CASSQTSGPTDTQYF.

This chain links TRBV6-2 or TRBV6-3 with TRBJ2-1; tentative D call: TRBD1 (6 bases). Germline V gene lookup returns CDR1 MNHEY and CDR2 SVGEGT. CDR3 length equals 14 residues. The V end lost 8 bases, the J end lost 1 base, and 12 bases lay between the germline ends. CDR3 sequence (DNA): TGTGCCAGCCACAGGGCACCGTCCTACAATGAGCAGTTCTTC. Its protein product is CASHRAPSYNEQFF.

Concerning this clonotype itself: A read error may produce the germline difference seen at one junction end. The chain combines TRBV7-6 with TRBJ2-5; D uncertain. The CDR3 has 12 amino acids. Per the germline V gene, CDR1 is SGHVS and CDR2 is FNYEAQ. This CDR3 reads CTSRTVQETQYF. The CDR3 bases are TGTACCAGTCGGACCGTACAAGAGACCCAGTACTTC.

Details on this clonotype: A much bigger clone sits one base away, suggesting this may be a read error. This chain connects TRBV12-3 or TRBV12-4 to TRBJ2-7; 8 nucleotides line up with TRBD2. With the DNA end fitting TRBJ2-5 better, the J assignment may be wrong. This CDR3 comprises 14 residues. DNA of the CDR3: TGTGCCAGCAGTTCAGGACTAGCACCAGGGACCCAGTACTTC. Translating it yields CASSSGLAPGTQYF.

The chain carries TRBV10-2 and TRBJ2-1; TRBD2 agrees at 11 bases. The CDR3 has 14 residues. The germline CDR1 and CDR2 sequences are WSHSY and SAAADI. J gave up 7 bases and V 6 bases, and 5 bases lay outside the gene matches. The CDR3 nucleotides read TGCGCCAGCAGGGTAGCGGGAGGGCCTAATGAGCAGTTCTTC. Translated, it gives CASRVAGGPNEQFF.

This clonotype was seen at least ten times. The rearrangement links TRBV7-9 to TRBJ2-5; D call uncertain. The CDR3 sequence is 14 residues long. From germline, CDR1 is SEHNR and CDR2 FQNEAQ (reference sequence). With 1 base removed from V and 0 bases from J, the gap between germline ends came to 6 bases. CDR3 sequence reads: CASSLGSYQETQYF. DNA for the CDR3: TGTGCCAGCAGCTTAGGCAGCTACCAAGAGACCCAGTACTTC.

V and J are TRBV6-2 or TRBV6-3 and TRBJ2-1, with D maybe TRBD2 (6 bases). The end of the DNA fits TRBJ2-7 better, so the J call may be wrong. The CDR3 runs 14 residues. Germline-derived CDR1 and CDR2 are MNHEY and SVGEGT. The CDR3 DNA is TGTGCCAGCAGGAACAAGCTCGGGGACTCCGAGCAGTACTTC. Its translation: CASRNKLGDSEQYF.